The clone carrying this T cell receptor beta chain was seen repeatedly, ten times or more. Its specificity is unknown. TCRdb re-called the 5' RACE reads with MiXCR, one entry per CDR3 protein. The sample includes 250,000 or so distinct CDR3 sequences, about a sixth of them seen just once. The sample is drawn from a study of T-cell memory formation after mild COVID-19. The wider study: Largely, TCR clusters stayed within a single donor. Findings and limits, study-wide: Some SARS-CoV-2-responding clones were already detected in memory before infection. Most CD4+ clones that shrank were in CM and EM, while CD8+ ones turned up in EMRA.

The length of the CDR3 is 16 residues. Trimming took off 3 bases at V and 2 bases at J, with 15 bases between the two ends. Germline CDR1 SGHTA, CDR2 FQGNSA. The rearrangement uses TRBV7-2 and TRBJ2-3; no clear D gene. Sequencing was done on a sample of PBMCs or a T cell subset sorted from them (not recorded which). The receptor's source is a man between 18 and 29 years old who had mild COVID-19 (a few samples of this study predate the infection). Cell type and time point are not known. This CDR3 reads CASSFLGGSNTDTQYF. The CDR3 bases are TGTGCCAGCAGCTTTCTTGGTGGTTCTAACACAGATACGCAGTATTTT.